The 13 T cell receptor beta chains reported below all come from one sample, sequenced in a study of shared clonotypes between healthy human individuals. Some clones are missing from TCRdb's copy, which holds only in-frame ones; the method was immunoSEQ multiplex PCR. Here the sample spans some 1.5 million clones, about 98% being singletons. Sequenced material: naive CD4+ T cells sorted from blood. Subset indicated: CD45RA+ positively selected. Receptors originate from a man aged 25-45 years in good health.

This clone showed up just once. The rearrangement links TRBV5-6 to TRBJ2-7, with a possible D match to TRBD2 (5 bases). From germline, CDR1 is SGHDT and CDR2 YYEEEE. This CDR3 is 14 amino acids long. V lost 7 bases to trimming and J lost 5 bases, with 19 bases between them. CDR3 amino acids: CASGRLNRVHEQYF. As DNA, the CDR3 is TGTGCCAGCGGGAGACTGAATCGTGTCCACGAGCAGTACTTC.

The rearrangement uses TRBV18 and TRBJ2-5; the D gene is possibly TRBD1 (6 bases). V shed 5 bases and J shed 1 base, with 8 bases lying between them. The V gene's germline CDR1 is KGHSH and CDR2 LQKENI. The CDR3 is 13 amino acids. CDR3 nucleotides: TGTGCCAGCTCATCAGGGGCCCAAGAGACCCAGTACTTC. It codes for CASSSGAQETQYF.

V is TRBV14 and J is TRBJ1-2, with 10 bases fitting TRBD1. V dropped 10 bases and J dropped 8; count of bases not matched to a gene: 10. The CDR3 totals 13 residues. Germline V gives CDR1 SGHDN, CDR2 FVKESK. CDR3 amino acids: CATRATGGSGYTF. The CDR3, as DNA: TGTGCCACCCGAGCGACAGGGGGCAGCGGCTACACCTTC.

Remarks on this clone: The junction does not match germline at one end; this may be a read error. This sample includes further DNA sequences coding for the same CDR3. The chain has TRBV28 and TRBJ2-5, with D unclear. The CDR3 has 11 residues. Germline V gives CDR1 MDHEN, CDR2 SYDVKM. CDR3 sequence: CASSLREAQYF. CDR3 coding DNA: TGTGCCAGCAGTCTTCGAGAGGCCCAGTACTTC. The complete variable domain, with remaining parts taken from reference TRBV28 and TRBJ2-5, reads DVKVTQSSRYLVKRTGEKVFLECVQDMDHENMFWYRQDPGLGLRLIYFSYDVKMKEKGDIPEGYSVSREKKERFSLILESASTNQTSMYLCASSLREAQYFGPGTRLLVL.

The chain employs TRBV5-1 and TRBJ2-7; D gene ambiguous. The CDR3 is made up of 15 amino acids. The ends were cut back, 0 bases at V and 3 bases at J, with 13 bases in the middle. Germline-derived CDR1 and CDR2 are SGHRS and YFSETQ. The CDR3, as DNA: TGCGCCAGCAGCTTGGATCGAATGGGCCACTACGAGCAGTACTTC. It encodes CASSLDRMGHYEQYF. Supplemented by reference TRBV5-1 and TRBJ2-7, the full variable domain reads KAGVTQTPRYLIKTRGQQVTLSCSPISGHRSVSWYQQTPGQGLQFLFEYFSETQRNKGNFPGRFSGRQFSNSRSEMNVSTLELGDSALYLCASSLDRMGHYEQYFGPGTRLTVT.

The chain has TRBV6-5 and TRBJ1-4; D gene uncertain. Germline loops: CDR1 MNHEY, CDR2 SVGAGI. The CDR3 covers 15 residues. V was cut by 5 bases and J by 8 bases, with 18 bases left in between. The CDR3 sequence is CASSRLAGIGEKLFF. For the CDR3, the DNA is TGTGCCAGCAGTCGGCTGGCGGGAATCGGGGAAAAACTGTTTTTT.

Comments on this clone: Other DNA sequences within the sample encode an identical CDR3. V gene TRBV5-1 combines with J gene TRBJ2-7, with D unresolved. CDR1 is SGHRS, CDR2 YFSETQ, per germline. V lost 0 bases to trimming and J lost 0 bases, with 7 bases between them. The CDR3 totals 14 residues. CDR3 in amino acids: CASSLVGSSYEQYF. The CDR3 region has the DNA TGCGCCAGCAGCTTGGTAGGCAGCTCCTACGAGCAGTACTTC.

The chain uses TRBV4-3 and TRBJ2-1, with a possible D match to TRBD2 (7 bases). The CDR3 runs to 18 residues. Germline V gene data show CDR1 as LGHNA and CDR2 as YSLEER. Trimming took off 4 bases at V and 2 bases at J, with 21 bases between the two ends. This CDR3 is CASSRGGGQGTTYNEQFF. Written as DNA, the CDR3 is TGCGCCAGCAGCCGCGGTGGTGGGCAGGGGACTACCTACAATGAGCAGTTCTTC.

This chain links TRBV27 with TRBJ2-1; 7 bases line up with TRBD2. V lost 6 bases and J lost 0; bases outside the gene matches: 5. CDR1 is MNHEY, CDR2 SMNVEV, per germline (reference sequence). The CDR3 consists of 15 residues. In nucleotides, the CDR3 is TGTGCCAGCAGCCGGGGGGATCCCTCCTACAATGAGCAGTTCTTC. Its protein product is CASSRGDPSYNEQFF.

V and J are TRBV19 and TRBJ2-7; TRBD1 matches at 8 bases. The CDR3 loop spans 14 amino acids. Germline trimming cut 2 bases from V and 2 bases from J; bases unmatched to any gene: 2. Germline values: CDR1 LNHDA, CDR2 SQIVND (reference sequence). CDR3 sequence: CASSILTGAYEQYF. The CDR3 DNA follows: TGTGCCAGTAGTATATTGACAGGGGCCTACGAGCAGTACTTC.

The gene calls are TRBV7-9 and TRBJ2-7; D is possibly TRBD1 (6 bases). Trimming stripped 5 bases from V and 5 bases from J, with 19 bases between. CDR3 length equals 15 residues. Germline V gene lookup returns CDR1 SEHNR and CDR2 FQNEAQ (reference sequence). CDR3 in amino acids: CASSRAGTLSDEQYF. CDR3 DNA sequence: TGTGCCAGCAGCCGAGCCGGGACACTATCGGACGAGCAGTACTTC.

The chain combines TRBV9 with TRBJ2-1, with 12 bases fitting TRBD2. The germline gives CDR1 SGDLS, CDR2 YYNGEE. With 4 bases clipped from V and 2 bases from J, the junction kept 13 bases outside the gene matches. The CDR3 spans 19 residues. The CDR3 protein is CASSPPGPLAGGPYNEQFF. The CDR3 coding sequence is TGTGCCAGCAGCCCCCCCGGGCCGCTAGCGGGAGGGCCCTACAATGAGCAGTTCTTC.

This chain links TRBV27 with TRBJ2-2, with D unclear. This CDR3 has 12 residues. Germline V lookup: CDR1 MNHEY, CDR2 SMNVEV (reference sequence). V was trimmed by 7 bases and J by 7 bases, leaving 10 bases between them. CDR3 sequence reads: CASNNFIGELFF. As DNA, the CDR3 is TGTGCCAGCAACAACTTTATCGGGGAGCTGTTTTTT.